Below are 18 T cell receptor beta chains sequenced from a single sample in a study of CD8+CD57+ T cells in acquired aplastic anemia. Whoever was chosen for sequencing had shown CD8+CD57+ cell expansion by flow cytometry. TCR beta VDJ combinations and CDR3 sequences were profiled from genomic DNA. Each CDR3 protein gets one entry after TCRdb re-called the reads with MiXCR. The sample lists roughly 80,000 distinct CDR3 sequences; roughly three quarters were seen once. The sample was sorted CD4+, CD8+, or CD8+CD57+ T cells (not recorded which) from PBMCs. The receptors shown here come from a human donor with aplastic anemia.

This clonotype has only a few counts. The chain employs TRBV29-1 and TRBJ2-1; D gene uncertain. The CDR3 length is 12 residues. Germline V gene lookup returns CDR1 SQVTM and CDR2 ANQGSEA. The V gene lost 4 bases and the J gene lost 10 bases, with 14 bases spanning the gap. CDR3 DNA: TGCAGCGTTGCACTACCCGTGGGGGAGCAGTTCTTC. It specifies CSVALPVGEQFF.

The sample holds a few counts of this clonotype. The chain combines TRBV2 with TRBJ2-7; 7 bases are a match to TRBD1. J lost 7 bases, V lost 9 bases, and 12 bases had no gene match. The CDR3 covers 13 residues. Germline-derived CDR1 and CDR2 are SNHLY and FYNNEI. CDR3 protein: CASQDRWRKEQYF. The CDR3 nucleotides are TGTGCCAGTCAGGACAGGTGGAGGAAGGAGCAGTACTTC. Full variable domain (remainder filled in from reference TRBV2 and TRBJ2-7): EPEVTQTPSHQVTQMGQEVILRCVPISNHLYFYWYRQILGQKVEFLVSFYNNEISEKSEIFDDQFSVERPDGSNFTLKIRSTKLEDSAMYFCASQDRWRKEQYFGPGTRLTVT.

This clonotype was seen at least ten times. V and J are TRBV14 and TRBJ2-5; tentatively, D is TRBD1 (6 bases). The CDR3 spans 15 residues. CDR1 and CDR2 from the germline V gene are SGHDN and FVKESK. V dropped 4 bases and J dropped 2 bases, with 14 bases sitting between them. CDR3 DNA sequence: TGTGCCAGCAGCCCACTCAACAGGGCTCAAGAGACCCAGTACTTC. Translation: CASSPLNRAQETQYF.

The V call is TRBV13, the J call TRBJ2-3, with 12 positions matching TRBD2. Germline V gives CDR1 PRHDT, CDR2 FYEKMQ (reference sequence). V lost 0 bases and J lost 4; bases outside the gene matches: 8. The length of the CDR3 is 18 residues. CDR3 residues: CASSLGLTSGSWADTQYF. The DNA of the CDR3 is TGTGCCAGCAGCTTAGGCCTGACTAGCGGGAGTTGGGCAGATACGCAGTATTTT.

A single count supports this clonotype. The V and J genes are TRBV7-9 and TRBJ2-7; 7 bases line up with TRBD2. Germline V lookup: CDR1 SEHNR, CDR2 FQNEAQ (reference sequence). The CDR3 has 14 amino acids. V was clipped by 3 bases and J by 3 bases; unmatched bases: 5. Here the CDR3 reads CASSFSGWRYEQYF. CDR3 bases: TGTGCCAGCAGCTTTAGCGGGTGGCGCTACGAGCAGTACTTC.

The chain joins TRBV5-1 to TRBJ2-2; D is unresolved. V was pared by 0 bases and J by 1 base, with 7 bases between. This CDR3 is built from 15 residues. Per the germline V gene, CDR1 is SGHRS and CDR2 is YFSETQ. The CDR3 region has the DNA TGCGCCAGCAGCTTGGCCGTGAGGAACACCGGGGAGCTGTTTTTT. It encodes CASSLAVRNTGELFF.

In the case of this clonotype: A read error may account for a junction end that differs from germline. The chain uses TRBV2 and TRBJ1-5, with D possibly TRBD1 on 6 matching bases. This CDR3 has 14 amino acids. Per the germline V gene, CDR1 is SNHLY and CDR2 is FYNNEI. The CDR3 sequence is CATSGGSGNQPQHF. DNA for the CDR3: TGTGCCACCAGTGGGGGCTCGGGCAATCAGCCCCAGCATTTT.

A remark on this clonotype: The junction differs from germline at one of its ends, possibly a read error. The gene calls are TRBV2 and TRBJ2-4; 7 bases match TRBD1. The CDR3 is 15 amino acids. Per the germline V gene, CDR1 is SNHLY and CDR2 is FYNNEI. The CDR3 nucleotides read TGTGCCAGCAGTCTATCGACAGGGCAGGGGAACATCCAGTACTTC. Its protein is CASSLSTGQGNIQYF.

This clonotype has only a few counts. The chain combines TRBV19 with TRBJ1-5, with D hard to call. Germline V lookup: CDR1 LNHDA, CDR2 SQIVND (reference sequence). The ends were cut back, 1 base at V and 1 base at J, with 8 bases in the middle. The CDR3 spans 15 residues. The CDR3: CASSIAGSSNQPQHF. In nucleotides, the CDR3 is TGTGCCAGTAGTATAGCGGGTTCCAGCAATCAGCCCCAGCATTTT.

The J gene is TRBJ2-7, the V gene TRBV2, with D unclear. Germline V gives CDR1 SNHLY, CDR2 FYNNEI. The V end was cut by 3 bases, the J end by 3 bases, with 6 bases between. The CDR3 contains 12 residues. The CDR3 nucleotides read TGTGCCAGCAGTGAGAGACACTACGAGCAGTACTTC. Residues: CASSERHYEQYF.

V gene TRBV15 combines with J gene TRBJ2-7; 9 nucleotides align to TRBD1. This CDR3 region has 15 residues. The germline CDR1 and CDR2 sequences are LNHNV and YYDKDF (reference sequence). V gave up 0 bases and J gave up 2 bases; unmatched junction bases: 2. CDR3 bases: TGTGCCACCAGCAGAGAAGGGACAGGGACCTACGAGCAGTACTTC. Residues: CATSREGTGTYEQYF. Using reference TRBV15 and TRBJ2-7 for the parts outside the CDR3, the full variable domain is DAMVIQNPRYQVTQFGKPVTLSCSQTLNHNVMYWYQQKSSQAPKLLFHYYDKDFNNEADTPDNFQSRRPNTSFCFLDIRSPGLGDTAMYLCATSREGTGTYEQYFGPGTRLTVT.

This chain links TRBV2 with TRBJ1-6; no clear D. CDR1 and CDR2 from the germline V gene are SNHLY and FYNNEI. Trimming took 7 bases from V and 2 from J, leaving 9 bases between them. This CDR3 region has 14 residues. The CDR3 DNA sequence: TGTGCCAGCACCCCCGGTACCTATAATTCACCCCTCCACTTT. Protein sequence: CASTPGTYNSPLHF.

This clonotype was recorded a few times. The chain is built from TRBV25-1 and TRBJ1-1; D call uncertain. Germline assignment: CDR1 MGHDK and CDR2 SYGVNS. V dropped 4 bases and J dropped 3 bases, with 9 bases sitting between them. The CDR3 runs to 13 residues. In nucleotides, the CDR3 is TGTGCCAGCAGTGGGGAGATCCACACTGAAGCTTTCTTT. Translated, it gives CASSGEIHTEAFF. The whole variable domain, filled in from reference TRBV25-1 and TRBJ1-1, reads EADIYQTPRYLVIGTGKKITLECSQTMGHDKMYWYQQDPGMELHLIHYSYGVNSTEKGDLSSESTVSRIRTEHFPLTLESARPSHTSQYLCASSGEIHTEAFFGQGTRLTVV.

The chain couples TRBV19 to TRBJ1-2; D is uncertain. Trimming removed 5 bases from V and 2 bases from J, with 6 bases in between. CDR1 and CDR2 (germline): LNHDA, SQIVND (reference sequence). The CDR3 is 12 amino acids. CDR3 protein: CASSQRNYGYTF. For the CDR3, the DNA is TGTGCCAGTAGTCAGAGAAACTATGGCTACACCTTC.

V gene TRBV19 combines with J gene TRBJ2-5; D unresolved. With 5 bases removed from V and 4 bases from J, the gap between germline ends came to 14 bases. The V gene's germline CDR1 is LNHDA and CDR2 SQIVND (reference sequence). The length of the CDR3 is 14 residues. Here the CDR3 DNA reads TGTGCCAGTAGTCCGTCGGGTAGGGCAGAGACCCAGTACTTC. Translating it yields CASSPSGRAETQYF.

The J gene is TRBJ2-1, the V gene TRBV7-9; 7 nucleotides match TRBD2. Unmatched junction bases numbered 1, after V lost 8 bases and J lost 6 bases. There are 11 residues in the CDR3. Germline CDR1 SEHNR, CDR2 FQNEAQ (reference sequence). The CDR3 bases are TGTGCCAGCGGCGGGGGCAATGAGCAGTTCTTC. This codes for CASGGGNEQFF.

This chain connects TRBV20-1 to TRBJ2-2; D is uncertain. Per the germline V gene, CDR1 is DFQATT and CDR2 is SNEGSKA (reference sequence). The length of the CDR3 is 13 residues. Trimming cost V 3 bases and J 3 bases, with 8 bases left between them. As DNA, the CDR3 is TGCAGTGCTAGGACGGGTCACACCGGGGAGCTGTTTTTT. Translation gives CSARTGHTGELFF.

The V call is TRBV20-1, the J call TRBJ1-1; 7 bases line up with TRBD1. CDR3 length: 11 amino acids. V was pared by 4 bases and J by 9 bases, with 5 bases of the junction left unmatched. Germline V lookup: CDR1 DFQATT, CDR2 SNEGSKA (reference sequence). The DNA of the CDR3 is TGCAGTGCTACGGACAGGAGGAAAGCTTTCTTT. Translated, it gives CSATDRRKAFF.